These T cell receptor beta chains were read from a single sample in a study of blood T cell repertoires in COVID-19. This table comes from immunoSEQ multiplex PCR, and its TCRdb copy is limited to in-frame clones, with some not included. The data show 98,000 or so clones, 88% seen once. The sequencing sample was made of peripheral blood. These receptors were obtained from a human donor in a cohort sampled during active COVID-19. The CDR3 runs from the conserved cysteine through the conserved F or W. D genes are given only for firm matches. Some rows have no size entry. The others give once, few or many, or a class for an expanded clone.

TRBV5-1,-,-,TRBJ2-1,TGCGCCAGCAGACGACAGGGAGGCTCCTACAATGAGCAGTTCTTC,CASRRQGGSYNEQFF
TRBV2,-,once,TRBJ1-1,TGTGCCAGCAGTCCTCAAATTACCAGGGCTGAAGCTTTCTTT,CASSPQITRAEAFF
TRBV19,TRBD2,-,TRBJ2-2,TGTGCCAGTAGAAGAGACTCGTGGACTAGCGAAGCCGGGGAGCTGTTTTTT,CASRRDSWTSEAGELFF
TRBV24-1,-,-,TRBJ1-2,TGTGCCACCAGTGGCGGCTATGGCTACACCTTC,CATSGGYGYTF
TRBV18,-,-,TRBJ2-7,TGTGCCAGCTCAGGCCAGGGTTCCTACGAGCAGTACTTC,CASSGQGSYEQYF
TRBV29-1,TRBD1,-,TRBJ2-7,TGCAGCGTTGTGACAGGGGAGGACTACGAGCAGTACTTC,CSVVTGEDYEQYF
TRBV10-3,TRBD1,-,TRBJ2-2,TGTGCCATCAGCAGCGAGGACAGGGGGCTTCTCACCGGGGAGCTGTTTTTT,CAISSEDRGLLTGELFF
TRBV27,-,few,TRBJ2-1,TGTGCCAGCAGTACGAGACCGGGAGCTAGTGAGCAGTTCTTC,CASSTRPGASEQFF
TRBV6-2/TRBV6-3,-,-,TRBJ2-5,TGTGCCAGCAGTTATGCGGGGGCGATACAAGAGACCCAGTACTTC,CASSYAGAIQETQYF
TRBV5-5,-,-,TRBJ2-7,TGTGCCAGCAGCCGAGGGAATACGGGGGCCTACGAGCAGTACTTC,CASSRGNTGAYEQYF
TRBV5-1,-,-,TRBJ2-3,TGCGCCAGCAGCTTGGCTGTTAGCACAGATACGCAGTATTTT,CASSLAVSTDTQYF
TRBV18,TRBD2,-,TRBJ2-7,TGTGCCAGCTCACCGACTAGCGGGTCCTACGAGCAGTACTTC,CASSPTSGSYEQYF
TRBV12-3/TRBV12-4,TRBD1,-,TRBJ1-2,TGTGCCAGCAGTCGGACAGGCATTGGCTACACCTTC,CASSRTGIGYTF
TRBV7-9,TRBD1,few,TRBJ1-1,TGTGCCAGCAGGGGTACAGGGGGGAACACTGAAGCTTTCTTT,CASRGTGGNTEAFF